The 29 T cell receptor beta chains below all came from one sample that was sequenced in a study of blood T cell repertoires in COVID-19 (TCRdb year 2020). The method was the immunoSEQ multiplex PCR assay. TCRdb provides this immuneACCESS table in a form limited to in-frame rearrangements. Some clones are lacking; in checked studies, under half of them reflect an unresolved V gene, and why the rest are absent is not known. This sample is represented by 150,000 to 200,000 clones; 75% to 90% of them were singletons. The ten largest clonotypes hold 2.5% to 3.5% of the sample. Sequenced input: peripheral blood. The receptors derive from a man in his sixties with acute or convalescent COVID-19.

V gene TRBV21-1 combines with J gene TRBJ2-3; TRBD2 reflects the table's D call only, with no check against the DNA. TRBV21-1 is deemed a pseudogene. The CDR3 totals 16 residues. The CDR3 DNA sequence: TGTGCCAGCCCCAGGAGCGGGAGGATTAGCACAGATACGCAGTATTTT. Residues: CASPRSGRISTDTQYF.

The J gene is TRBJ2-7, the V gene TRBV9; D is unclear. The CDR3 covers 14 residues. In germline, CDR1 is SGDLS, CDR2 YYNGEE. Deletions cut 0 bases from V and 1 base from J, with 8 bases between. The CDR3 region has the DNA TGTGCCAGCAGCGTAGGGCCCTTTTCCTACGAGCAGTACTTC. Amino acid sequence: CASSVGPFSYEQYF.

The rearrangement uses TRBV6-1 and TRBJ2-1; TRBD1 matches 7 bases. V lost 1 base and J lost 2; bases outside the gene matches: 2. CDR1 and CDR2 (germline): MNHNS, SASEGT. This CDR3 is 15 amino acids long. The CDR3 coding sequence is TGTGCCAGCAGTGAAGAAGGACAGGCCTACAATGAGCAGTTCTTC. This codes for CASSEEGQAYNEQFF.

This clone was observed once. CDR3 DNA: TGTGCCAGCAGCCAAGATTTGAGGGATTCTCAGCCCCAGCATTTT. It is translated as CASSQDLRDSQPQHF. The chain recombines TRBV4-2 with TRBJ1-5; no reliable D call. The CDR3 runs 15 residues. V was clipped by 0 bases and J by 6 bases, with 12 bases between them. Germline values: CDR1 LGHNA, CDR2 YNFKEQ.

The chain links TRBV12-3 or TRBV12-4 to TRBJ2-1; D gene uncertain. Trimming removed 3 bases at V and 5 bases at J, with 2 bases between. The CDR3 is made up of 11 amino acids. CDR3 loop: CASSFNNEQFF. The CDR3 nucleotides are TGTGCCAGCAGTTTTAACAATGAGCAGTTCTTC.

V and J are TRBV9 and TRBJ1-2; the D gene is possibly TRBD1 (5 bases). V was shortened by 3 bases and J by 5 bases, with 14 bases between the two germline ends. Per germline, CDR1 SGDLS and CDR2 YYNGEE. The CDR3 is 14 amino acids. CDR3 bases: TGTGCCAGCAGCGGCAGGGTATTGGGGTATGGCTACACCTTC. The encoded protein is CASSGRVLGYGYTF. The variable domain in full, with the rest retrieved from reference TRBV9 and TRBJ1-2, is DSGVTQTPKHLITATGQRVTLRCSPRSGDLSVYWYQQSLDQGLQFLIQYYNGEERAKGNILERFSAQQFPDLHSELNLSSLELGDSALYFCASSGRVLGYGYTFGSGTRLTVV.

As to this clone: The same CDR3 can be traced to other DNA sequences in this sample. This chain joins TRBV5-1 and TRBJ2-7; D gene unclear. The germline CDR1 and CDR2 sequences are SGHRS and YFSETQ. Trimming left V 1 base short and J 1 base short, with 6 bases between. The CDR3 loop spans 13 amino acids. The CDR3 sequence is CASSLTGSYEQYF. CDR3 sequence (DNA): TGCGCCAGCAGCTTGACGGGTTCCTACGAGCAGTACTTC.

This chain uses TRBV7-2 with TRBJ2-5; 7 nucleotides align to TRBD2. Trimming at V came to 2 bases and at J to 4 bases, leaving 19 bases not matched to a gene. The CDR3 length is 19 residues. From germline, CDR1 is SGHTA and CDR2 FQGNSA. The CDR3 sequence: CASSLYVSWTGGKAETQYF. CDR3 DNA: TGTGCCAGCAGCTTATATGTGAGTTGGACGGGAGGAAAGGCAGAGACCCAGTACTTC.

The V and J genes are TRBV28 and TRBJ1-2; tentatively, D is TRBD1 (6 bases). With 5 bases removed from V and 4 bases from J, the gap between germline ends came to 11 bases. The CDR3 totals 13 residues. CDR1 and CDR2 from the germline V gene are MDHEN and SYDVKM. The CDR3 DNA reads TGTGCCAGCAGTCCGGGGGGCCTCTATGGCTACACCTTC. It encodes CASSPGGLYGYTF.

The rearrangement links TRBV27 to TRBJ1-5; 8 bases agree with TRBD1. This CDR3 contains 16 residues. Germline CDR1 and CDR2: MNHEY and SMNVEV (reference sequence). The V and J ends lost 6 bases and 0 bases, in that order; junction bases with no gene match: 7. The CDR3 DNA sequence: TGTGCCAGCAGCCTCGGACAGGGTTATAGCAATCAGCCCCAGCATTTT. The encoded protein is CASSLGQGYSNQPQHF.

With respect to this clone: Other nucleotide sequences from this sample produce the same CDR3. V is TRBV7-2 and J is TRBJ1-3, with D uncertain. The CDR3 contains 14 residues. V was trimmed by 5 bases and J by 0 bases, leaving 8 bases between them. The germline gives CDR1 SGHTA, CDR2 FQGNSA. CDR3 sequence (DNA): TGTGCCAGCAGCCGCCGGGGCTCTGGAAACACCATATATTTT. Its protein product is CASSRRGSGNTIYF.

The chain joins TRBV30 to TRBJ1-5; D unclear. This CDR3 region has 12 residues. Germline V gene sequence: CDR1 GTSNPN, CDR2 SVGIG (reference sequence). V was trimmed by 5 bases and J by 4 bases, leaving 9 bases between them. The CDR3 DNA reads TGTGCCTGGGGACGGGATAATCAGCCCCAGCATTTT. Protein sequence: CAWGRDNQPQHF.

J is TRBJ2-7 and V is TRBV12-5; 10 bases fit TRBD1. The J segment lost 1 base and the V segment lost 1 base, leaving 7 bases of the junction unmatched. Germline CDR1 and CDR2: LGHNT and FRNRAP. The CDR3 has 17 residues. CDR3 region: CASGLGDRGVPSYEQYF. In nucleotides, the CDR3 is TGTGCTAGTGGTTTGGGGGACAGGGGTGTCCCATCCTACGAGCAGTACTTC.

V usage is TRBV10-1 and J usage is TRBJ2-3; 8 positions match TRBD2. Trimming cost V 5 bases and J 4 bases; bases outside gene matches: 8. The CDR3 spans 15 residues. In germline, CDR1 is WNHNN, CDR2 SYGVQD (reference sequence). The CDR3 nucleotides read TGCGCCAGCAGTTCCGGGACTAGTATCGCAGATACGCAGTATTTT. It yields the protein CASSSGTSIADTQYF.

This chain connects TRBV18 to TRBJ2-3; a possible D gene is TRBD1 (5 bases). Germline assignment: CDR1 KGHSH and CDR2 LQKENI. The CDR3 spans 14 residues. With 3 bases removed from V and 2 bases from J, the gap between germline ends came to 9 bases. The CDR3 sequence is CASSPSRDTDTQYF. The DNA of the CDR3 is TGTGCCAGCTCACCGTCCAGGGACACAGATACGCAGTATTTT.

This clone has only a few counts. The chain recombines TRBV4-2 with TRBJ1-5, with D tentatively TRBD1 (6 bases). There are 18 residues in the CDR3. V lost 0 bases and J lost 0, with 15 bases in between. Looked up from germline, CDR1 is LGHNA and CDR2 is YNFKEQ. The CDR3 DNA follows: TGTGCCAGCAGCCAAGATCTGGACAGCGACTATAGCAATCAGCCCCAGCATTTT. This translates into CASSQDLDSDYSNQPQHF.

The rearrangement joins TRBV2 to TRBJ1-3; D remains ambiguous. V was pared by 7 bases and J by 0 bases, with 10 bases between. Germline CDR1 and CDR2: SNHLY and FYNNEI. The CDR3 extends over 14 amino acids. The CDR3 is CASNRRDSGNTIYF. The DNA for the CDR3 is TGTGCCAGCAACAGACGGGACTCTGGAAACACCATATATTTT.

This clone came up once. The V gene is TRBV11-2, the J gene TRBJ2-1; D might be TRBD2 (5 bases). The germline V gene encodes CDR1 SGHAT and CDR2 FQNNGV. Deletions cut 1 base from V and 4 bases from J, with 8 bases between. The CDR3 has 14 residues. The DNA for the CDR3 is TGTGCCAGCAGCTTAGTAAGCGGATACAATGAGCAGTTCTTC. This gives the protein CASSLVSGYNEQFF.

The chain has TRBV28 and TRBJ1-6; the match to TRBD1 covers 8 bases. V shed 5 bases and J 9 bases; nucleotides not matched to a gene: 6. The CDR3 totals 14 residues. Germline V gene data show CDR1 as MDHEN and CDR2 as SYDVKM. This CDR3 reads CASSLGQGGSPLHF. Written as DNA, the CDR3 is TGTGCCAGCAGTCTCGGACAGGGAGGTTCACCCCTCCACTTT.

The V call is TRBV7-8, the J call TRBJ2-2, with D possibly being TRBD1 (6 bases). The length of the CDR3 is 14 residues. Germline V gives CDR1 SGHVS, CDR2 FQNEAQ. V gave up 5 bases and J gave up 4 bases, with 11 bases separating them. The CDR3 here is CASSLTGPTGELFF. The CDR3 coding sequence is TGTGCCAGCAGCCTAACAGGGCCCACCGGGGAGCTGTTTTTT.

In its sample, this clone was seen a few times. V gene TRBV10-3 combines with J gene TRBJ1-5; 8 bases are shared with TRBD1. V shed 6 bases and J 0 bases; nucleotides not matched to a gene: 4. Germline CDR1 is ENHRY and CDR2 is SYGVKD. This CDR3 region has 15 residues. CDR3 sequence reads: CAISSGTGSNQPQHF. CDR3 nucleotides: TGTGCCATCAGCTCCGGGACAGGTAGCAATCAGCCCCAGCATTTT.

In the case of this clone: This same CDR3 is encoded by further DNA sequences in the sample. This rearrangement joins TRBV2 to TRBJ2-7; 7 nucleotides agree with TRBD1. In germline, CDR1 is SNHLY, CDR2 FYNNEI. V was pared by 6 bases and J by 1 base, with 3 bases of the junction left unmatched. This CDR3 spans 13 amino acids. CDR3 loop: CASRRTGSYEQYF. The DNA for the CDR3 is TGTGCCAGCAGGCGGACAGGTTCCTACGAGCAGTACTTC.

The chain employs TRBV3-1 (or the pseudogene TRBV3-2) and TRBJ2-1; 7 bases are a match to TRBD1. CDR3 length: 14 residues. Unmatched junction bases numbered 7, after V lost 4 bases and J lost 7 bases. The germline V gene has CDR1 LGHDT and CDR2 YNNKEL (reference sequence). CDR3 protein: CASSLQTGWNEQFF. CDR3 nucleotide sequence: TGTGCCAGCAGCCTACAGACAGGGTGGAATGAGCAGTTCTTC.

The chain joins TRBV2 to TRBJ2-2; the D gene is possibly TRBD1 (6 bases). The germline V gene encodes CDR1 SNHLY and CDR2 FYNNEI. This CDR3 is built from 15 residues. Trimming took 5 bases from V and 0 from J, leaving 10 bases between them. CDR3 region: CASSPDRANTGELFF. CDR3 sequence (DNA): TGTGCCAGCAGTCCGGACAGAGCGAACACCGGGGAGCTGTTTTTT.

As for this clone: The same CDR3 can be traced to other DNA sequences in this sample. The chain links TRBV3-1 (or the pseudogene TRBV3-2) to TRBJ2-3, with 8 bases that match TRBD2. The CDR3 has 15 residues. V dropped 0 bases and J dropped 4; count of bases not matched to a gene: 3. The germline V gene encodes CDR1 LGHDT and CDR2 YNNKEL (reference sequence). In DNA, the CDR3 is TGTGCCAGCAGCCAAGACCCGGGAGGGCCAGATACGCAGTATTTT. Amino acids: CASSQDPGGPDTQYF.

The chain combines TRBV27 with TRBJ1-2; a possible D gene is TRBD1 (5 bases). The V gene's germline CDR1 is MNHEY and CDR2 SMNVEV (reference sequence). This CDR3 has 14 amino acids. V shed 5 bases and J shed 1 base, with 11 bases lying between them. CDR3 region: CASSIRAFNYGYTF. For the CDR3, the DNA is TGTGCCAGCAGTATCAGGGCGTTTAACTATGGCTACACCTTC.

CDR3 bases: TGTGCCAGCAGGGAGGGAAACACTGAAGCTTTCTTT. It specifies CASREGNTEAFF. The rearrangement links TRBV28 to TRBJ1-1; the D is unclear. Trimming took 6 bases from V and 2 from J, leaving 7 bases between them. CDR3 size: 12 residues. Germline CDR1 reads MDHEN; CDR2 reads SYDVKM.

This chain uses TRBV30 with TRBJ1-5; D call uncertain. Trimming removed 3 bases at V and 6 bases at J, with 21 bases between. Germline loops: CDR1 GTSNPN, CDR2 SVGIG (reference sequence). The CDR3 totals 16 residues. The CDR3 loop is CAWRTRGSKAPQPQHF. CDR3 in DNA: TGTGCCTGGAGAACCCGAGGGTCTAAAGCCCCTCAGCCCCAGCATTTT.

In this sample, this clone turned up once. The genes are TRBV28 and TRBJ2-1, with 11 bases fitting TRBD2. The CDR3 is 14 amino acids. J was trimmed by 6 bases and V by 7 bases; bases with no gene match: 5. The germline V gene has CDR1 MDHEN and CDR2 SYDVKM. The CDR3 sequence is CASKGSGRGNEQFF. As DNA, the CDR3 is TGTGCCAGCAAGGGTAGCGGGAGGGGCAATGAGCAGTTCTTC.